These 18 T cell receptor beta chains originate from one sample sequenced in a study of long-term antiretroviral therapy in people with HIV. The libraries were made with immunoSEQ v3.0 at survey level. Libraries were prepared by immunoSEQ multiplex PCR; TCRdb keeps only in-frame clonotypes and omits some of them. Counted here are about 35,000 clones, 65% to 85% occurring once; the ten biggest clones make up about 3.5%. This sample comprised unsorted PBMCs, obtained 3 years after starting antiretroviral therapy. The receptors originated from a man aged 50-59 years with HIV.

This clone was seen a single time. The sample contains more than one DNA sequence encoding this CDR3. This sequence joins TRBV6-6 and TRBJ2-5; D unresolved. The ends were cut back, 4 bases at V and 1 base at J, with 4 bases in the middle. The CDR3 runs 12 residues. Germline CDR1 and CDR2: MNHNY and SVGAGI (reference sequence). The CDR3 reads CASSWSQETQYF. As DNA, the CDR3 is TGTGCCAGCAGTTGGAGCCAAGAGACCCAGTACTTC.

The chain couples TRBV30 to TRBJ1-1; D ambiguous. V lost 2 bases to trimming and J lost 1 base, with 5 bases between them. Germline V lookup: CDR1 GTSNPN, CDR2 SVGIG (reference sequence). The CDR3 has 12 residues. CDR3 residues: CAWSRRNTEAFF. Written as DNA, the CDR3 is TGTGCCTGGAGTAGGCGGAACACTGAAGCTTTCTTT.

Here the CDR3 reads CASSLLTGGWRNTEAFF. The CDR3 bases are TGTGCCAGCAGTCTTTTGACAGGGGGCTGGCGGAACACTGAAGCTTTCTTT. The J gene is TRBJ1-1, the V gene TRBV27, with TRBD1 matching 10 bases. V was pared by 5 bases and J by 1 base, with 10 bases of the junction left unmatched. This CDR3 contains 17 residues. Germline assignment: CDR1 MNHEY and CDR2 SMNVEV (reference sequence).

The genes are TRBV10-3 and TRBJ1-5; tentative D call: TRBD1 (5 bases). This CDR3 contains 16 residues. Germline V lookup: CDR1 ENHRY, CDR2 SYGVKD. With 5 bases removed from V and 1 base from J, the gap between germline ends came to 15 bases. DNA of the CDR3: TGTGCCATCAGTTTGGGACGGCCGGGAAGCAATCAGCCCCAGCATTTT. Its translation: CAISLGRPGSNQPQHF.

This clone was detected only a few times. V gene TRBV28 combines with J gene TRBJ1-1; D perhaps matches TRBD1 (6 bases). The length of the CDR3 is 14 residues. In germline, CDR1 is MDHEN, CDR2 SYDVKM. V dropped 3 bases and J dropped 3 bases, with 11 bases sitting between them. CDR3 loop: CASSLPTGYTEAFF. CDR3 DNA sequence: TGTGCCAGCAGTTTGCCAACAGGGTACACTGAAGCTTTCTTT.

J is TRBJ2-7 and V is TRBV4-3; TRBD1 aligns across 8 bases. Germline V gene sequence: CDR1 LGHNA, CDR2 YSLEER. CDR3 length: 19 residues. With 1 base clipped from V and 2 bases from J, the junction kept 16 bases outside the gene matches. CDR3 protein: CASSQVVRQGNEEPYEQYF. The CDR3 nucleotides are TGCGCCAGCAGCCAAGTCGTACGACAGGGGAATGAGGAGCCCTACGAGCAGTACTTC.

V gene TRBV18 combines with J gene TRBJ2-2; possibly TRBD2 for D (6 bases). The ends were cut back, 1 base at V and 2 bases at J, with 8 bases in the middle. This CDR3 has 15 residues. The germline gives CDR1 KGHSH, CDR2 LQKENI. CDR3 loop: CASSPLTSNTGELFF. The DNA of the CDR3 is TGTGCCAGCTCACCACTAACTAGCAACACCGGGGAGCTGTTTTTT.

The genes are TRBV6-5 and TRBJ2-5, with D tentatively TRBD2 (7 bases). CDR1 is MNHEY, CDR2 SVGAGI, per germline. The V end was cut by 2 bases, the J end by 5 bases, with 15 bases between. CDR3 size: 15 residues. Written as DNA, the CDR3 is TGTGCCAGCAGTTACGGCCGGGGGCGGGAGGAGACCCAGTACTTC. Translation gives CASSYGRGREETQYF.

The chain has TRBV30 and TRBJ2-5; perhaps TRBD2 as D (6 bases). The CDR3 is 15 residues long. V dropped 2 bases and J dropped 2 bases, with 15 bases sitting between them. Germline assignment: CDR1 GTSNPN and CDR2 SVGIG (reference sequence). As DNA, the CDR3 is TGTGCCTGGAGTAGGGGACTCCTCCCACAAGAGACCCAGTACTTC. Translating it yields CAWSRGLLPQETQYF.

This clone has only one observation. The J gene is TRBJ2-2, the V gene TRBV9, with TRBD2 matching over 9 bases. V lost 0 bases, J lost 4 bases, and 4 bases stayed unmatched. The CDR3 is 16 residues long. Germline V lookup: CDR1 SGDLS, CDR2 YYNGEE. CDR3 sequence reads: CASSVGGGRATGELFF. In DNA, the CDR3 is TGTGCCAGCAGCGTAGGAGGCGGGAGGGCCACCGGGGAGCTGTTTTTT. Together with reference TRBV9 and TRBJ2-2, the CDR3 gives the full variable domain: DSGVTQTPKHLITATGQRVTLRCSPRSGDLSVYWYQQSLDQGLQFLIQYYNGEERAKGNILERFSAQQFPDLHSELNLSSLELGDSALYFCASSVGGGRATGELFFGEGSRLTVL.

The genes are TRBV5-5 and TRBJ1-5, with D unresolved. The CDR3 runs 14 residues. V lost 0 bases, J lost 3 bases, and 7 bases lay in between. CDR1 is SGHKS, CDR2 YYEKEE, per germline (reference sequence). CDR3 sequence: CASSLGTSNQPQHF. CDR3 sequence (DNA): TGTGCCAGCAGCTTGGGGACTTCCAATCAGCCCCAGCATTTT.

The rearrangement links TRBV7-9 to TRBJ1-4, with D unresolved. Trimming removed 5 bases from V and 0 bases from J, with 1 base in between. Germline lookup yields CDR1 SEHNR and CDR2 FQNEAQ (reference sequence). This CDR3 is 12 amino acids long. CDR3 sequence (DNA): TGTGCCAGCAGCCCAACTAATGAAAAACTGTTTTTT. Its translation is CASSPTNEKLFF.

This clone came up a few times. The rearrangement joins TRBV2 to TRBJ2-1; D is unclear. Trimming removed 7 bases at V and 9 bases at J, with 10 bases between. The CDR3 runs 11 residues. Germline lookup yields CDR1 SNHLY and CDR2 FYNNEI. The CDR3 region is CASMVGAEQFF. Here the CDR3 DNA reads TGTGCCAGCATGGTCGGCGCTGAGCAGTTCTTC.

V and J are TRBV6-6 and TRBJ1-1; D call uncertain. Trimming pared 0 bases from V and 3 bases from J, leaving 14 bases between. Looked up from germline, CDR1 is MNHNY and CDR2 is SVGAGI (reference sequence). The CDR3 has 16 residues. The CDR3 loop is CASSYSQTPRDTEAFF. The CDR3 nucleotides are TGTGCCAGCAGTTACTCCCAAACCCCGAGGGACACTGAAGCTTTCTTT.

The chain is built from TRBV2 and TRBJ2-5, with TRBD1 matching 7 bases. J lost 1 base, V lost 6 bases, and 8 bases had no gene match. CDR1 SNHLY and CDR2 FYNNEI come from the germline V gene. CDR3 length equals 15 residues. The CDR3 nucleotides read TGTGCCAGCAGCCCCATGACAGGGCGCCAAGAGACCCAGTACTTC. It specifies CASSPMTGRQETQYF.

This clone was detected only a few times. The rearrangement uses TRBV19 and TRBJ2-7, with D unresolved. The germline gives CDR1 LNHDA, CDR2 SQIVND (reference sequence). The CDR3 is 13 amino acids. The V end lost 5 bases, the J end lost 9 bases, and 17 bases lay between the germline ends. CDR3 sequence: CASSFSSHNGQYF. CDR3 bases: TGTGCCAGTAGTTTTTCGAGCCACAATGGGCAGTACTTC.

V is TRBV4-1 and J is TRBJ2-3; tentative D call: TRBD1 (5 bases). The CDR3 spans 16 residues. The germline CDR1 and CDR2 sequences are MGHRA and YSYEKL. V lost 5 bases to trimming and J lost 0 bases, with 15 bases between them. CDR3 loop: CASSSRVGTSTDTQYF. The CDR3 region has the DNA TGCGCCAGCAGCTCCAGGGTGGGCACGAGCACAGATACGCAGTATTTT.

The chain uses TRBV13 and TRBJ2-6; D might be TRBD1 (5 bases). The V end was cut by 4 bases, the J end by 2 bases, with 9 bases between. From germline, CDR1 is PRHDT and CDR2 FYEKMQ (reference sequence). The CDR3 is made up of 15 amino acids. As DNA, the CDR3 is TGTGCCAGCAGCTCCTCAGGGACTGGGGCCAACGTCCTGACTTTC. The encoded protein is CASSSSGTGANVLTF.